Listed here are 24 T cell receptor beta chains from one sample, sequenced in a study of T cell changes during pregnancy in multiple sclerosis. Profiling relied on immunoSEQ multiplex PCR, and the TCRdb table lists in-frame clones only, not all of them. The sample contains 70,000 to 75,000 clones, about 85% of which appear only once. Source: peripheral blood, taken before pregnancy. The receptors come from a female donor with multiple sclerosis, enrolled in a pregnancy study.

In DNA, the CDR3 is TGTGCCTGGAGTGTACTTAACAGGGGTTTGTACGAGCAGTACTTC. It encodes CAWSVLNRGLYEQYF. J is TRBJ2-7 and V is TRBV30; 7 bases are a match to TRBD1. Per the germline V gene, CDR1 is GTSNPN and CDR2 is SVGIG (reference sequence). Germline trimming cut 0 bases from V and 4 bases from J; bases unmatched to any gene: 9. The CDR3 length is 15 residues.

The chain has TRBV30 and TRBJ2-6; D is possibly TRBD2 (6 bases). V was trimmed by 2 bases and J by 1 base, leaving 9 bases between them. This CDR3 region has 15 residues. Germline V lookup: CDR1 GTSNPN, CDR2 SVGIG (reference sequence). CDR3 in amino acids: CAWSRRGSGANVLTF. As DNA, the CDR3 is TGTGCCTGGAGTAGGCGGGGTTCTGGGGCCAACGTCCTGACTTTC. Combining the CDR3 with reference TRBV30 and TRBJ2-6 gives the whole variable domain SQTIHQWPATLVQPVGSPLSLECTVEGTSNPNLYWYRQAAGRGLQLLFYSVGIGQISSEVPQNLSASRPQDRQFILSSKKLLLSDSGFYLCAWSRRGSGANVLTFGAGSRLTVL.

This clone was detected once. This chain uses TRBV5-5 with TRBJ2-7; a weak D match, TRBD2 (6 bases). The CDR3 runs 14 residues. The germline gives CDR1 SGHKS, CDR2 YYEKEE (reference sequence). V shed 4 bases and J shed 3 bases, with 14 bases lying between them. The CDR3 bases are TGTGCCAGCAGCGACGGGACGGGACTCTACGAGCAGTACTTC. It codes for CASSDGTGLYEQYF.

DNA of the CDR3: TGTGCCAGCAGCGGTGGACAAGGAAACACCATATATTTT. Protein sequence: CASSGGQGNTIYF. The chain uses TRBV9 and TRBJ1-3; weak D call: TRBD1 (5 bases). The length of the CDR3 is 13 residues. V lost 3 bases and J 4 bases, leaving 8 bases between the germline ends. The germline V gene encodes CDR1 SGDLS and CDR2 YYNGEE.

This clone was recorded once. The gene calls are TRBV30 and TRBJ1-1, with TRBD1 identical over 9 bases. V lost 1 base and J lost 5; bases outside the gene matches: 8. The V gene's germline CDR1 is GTSNPN and CDR2 SVGIG (reference sequence). CDR3 size: 15 residues. The CDR3 protein is CAWSDEQGAITEAFF. The CDR3 DNA reads as TGTGCCTGGAGTGACGAACAGGGGGCTATAACTGAAGCTTTCTTT.

V is TRBV11-1 and J is TRBJ1-2; 9 bases map to TRBD1. V shed 4 bases and J 7 bases; nucleotides not matched to a gene: 13. CDR1 is SGHAT and CDR2 is FQDESV in the germline V gene (reference sequence). The CDR3 sequence is 16 residues long. The CDR3 nucleotides read TGTGCCAGCAGCTCTAATACCGGGACAGGGTCTGGTGGCTACACCTTC. Residues: CASSSNTGTGSGGYTF.

V gene TRBV11-3 combines with J gene TRBJ1-1; D unclear. The germline CDR1 and CDR2 sequences are SGHNT and YENEEA. Deletions cut 3 bases from V and 0 bases from J, with 14 bases between. This CDR3 comprises 16 residues. DNA for the CDR3: TGTGCCAGCAGCTTGGGCGCGGGAGAAATGAACACTGAAGCTTTCTTT. It specifies CASSLGAGEMNTEAFF. Using reference TRBV11-3 and TRBJ1-1 for the parts outside the CDR3, the full variable domain is EAGVVQSPRYKIIEKKQPVAFWCNPISGHNTLYWYLQNLGQGPELLIRYENEEAVDDSQLPKDRFSAERLKGVDSTLKIQPAELGDSAVYLCASSLGAGEMNTEAFFGQGTRLTVV.

The chain carries TRBV6-5 and TRBJ1-1; D remains unclear. Looked up from germline, CDR1 is MNHEY and CDR2 is SVGAGI. The CDR3 contains 15 residues. Trimming took 0 bases from V and 6 from J, leaving 14 bases between them. The CDR3 nucleotides read TGTGCCAGCAGTTACTCAGGAGGGAGGAGACCTGAAGCTTTCTTT. It is translated as CASSYSGGRRPEAFF.

Comment on this clone: One end of the junction is discordant with germline, which a read error may explain. This sequence joins TRBV7-9 and TRBJ1-5; D is unclear. Looked up from germline, CDR1 is SEHNR and CDR2 is FQNEAQ (reference sequence). CDR3 length: 12 residues. The CDR3 DNA reads TGTGCCAGCAGCCAAGAGGCTTATCGCCAATATTTT. Its protein is CASSQEAYRQYF. The full variable domain, completed using reference TRBV7-9 and TRBJ1-5, is DTGVSQNPRHKITKRGQNVTFRCDPISEHNRLYWYRQTLGQGPEFLTYFQNEAQLEKSRLLSDRFSAERPKGSFSTLEIQRTEQGDSAMYLCASSQEAYRQYFGDGTRLSIL.

The genes are TRBV7-9 and TRBJ2-3, with a tentative D call TRBD2 (6 bases). Looked up from germline, CDR1 is SEHNR and CDR2 is FQNEAQ (reference sequence). V was shortened by 5 bases and J by 0 bases, with 21 bases between the two germline ends. The CDR3 length is 18 residues. This chain's CDR3 is CASSPGLMLRESTDTQYF. For the CDR3, the DNA is TGTGCCAGCAGCCCCGGGCTAATGTTGCGGGAAAGCACAGATACGCAGTATTTT. Full variable domain (rest looked up from reference TRBV7-9 and TRBJ2-3): DTGVSQNPRHKITKRGQNVTFRCDPISEHNRLYWYRQTLGQGPEFLTYFQNEAQLEKSRLLSDRFSAERPKGSFSTLEIQRTEQGDSAMYLCASSPGLMLRESTDTQYFGPGTRLTVL.

The chain links TRBV5-1 to TRBJ1-1, with 7 bases matching TRBD1. Germline-derived CDR1 and CDR2 are SGHRS and YFSETQ. This CDR3 contains 16 residues. V lost 4 bases, J lost 3 bases, and 12 bases stayed unmatched. CDR3 sequence reads: CASSPQGVGIYTEAFF. DNA for the CDR3: TGCGCCAGCAGCCCCCAGGGGGTCGGTATTTACACTGAAGCTTTCTTT.

On this clone itself: One junction end disagrees with the germline gene, perhaps due to a read error. J is TRBJ2-1 and V is TRBV29-1, with a weak D call TRBD2 (5 bases). The CDR3 sequence is 16 residues long. CDR1 SQVTM and CDR2 ANQGSEA come from the germline V gene. CDR3 residues: CSAELSGVFSYNEQFF. CDR3 sequence (DNA): TGCAGCGCTGAACTTTCCGGGGTATTCTCCTACAATGAGCAGTTCTTC.

The rearrangement joins TRBV5-5 to TRBJ1-2; D not resolved. This CDR3 spans 14 amino acids. The V gene's germline CDR1 is SGHKS and CDR2 YYEKEE (reference sequence). With 2 bases removed from V and 4 bases from J, the gap between germline ends came to 12 bases. The CDR3 sequence: CASSFLAGSYGYTF. CDR3 coding DNA: TGTGCCAGCAGCTTTCTAGCGGGGAGCTATGGCTACACCTTC.

The genes are TRBV18 and TRBJ1-2; D is perhaps TRBD1 (6 bases). The CDR3 contains 15 residues. Germline loops: CDR1 KGHSH, CDR2 LQKENI. V was clipped by 5 bases and J by 3 bases, with 16 bases between them. CDR3 amino acids: CASSTRAGVDYGYTF. CDR3 in DNA: TGTGCCAGCTCAACACGGGCAGGGGTCGACTATGGCTACACCTTC.

CDR3 residues: CASSYGGQVEVEYF. In nucleotides, the CDR3 is TGTGCCAGCAGTTACGGGGGACAGGTAGAAGTTGAGTACTTC. This rearrangement joins TRBV6-6 to TRBJ2-7; 8 nucleotides align to TRBD1. Germline CDR1 reads MNHNY; CDR2 reads SVGAGI (reference sequence). After removal of 2 bases from V and 11 bases from J, the junction contained 11 bases not matched to a gene. The CDR3 has 14 amino acids.

The CDR3: CASSPDIAKLFF. The CDR3 nucleotides read TGTGCCAGCAGCCCAGACATCGCAAAACTGTTTTTT. V usage is TRBV7-8 and J usage is TRBJ1-4; D is undetermined. V was shortened by 5 bases and J by 10 bases, with 11 bases between the two germline ends. The CDR3 runs to 12 residues. Germline V CDR1 and CDR2: SGHVS, FQNEAQ.

The chain joins TRBV7-2 to TRBJ1-5; D uncertain. There are 17 residues in the CDR3. V was clipped by 1 base and J by 2 bases, with 15 bases between them. Germline V gives CDR1 SGHTA, CDR2 FQGNSA. CDR3 in DNA: TGTGCCAGCAGCTTAGGACCCACGCGGATGGGCAATCAGCCCCAGCATTTT. Its protein is CASSLGPTRMGNQPQHF.

This clone appeared a single time. The V call is TRBV19, the J call TRBJ1-2; D unclear. CDR1 is LNHDA, CDR2 SQIVND, per germline (reference sequence). The ends were cut back, 5 bases at V and 2 bases at J, with 12 bases in the middle. CDR3 size: 14 residues. CDR3 amino acids: CASSASAGNYGYTF. CDR3 DNA: TGTGCCAGTAGTGCGTCCGCAGGAAACTATGGCTACACCTTC.

The rearrangement uses TRBV11-2 and TRBJ2-7; D is unclear. Trimming pared 5 bases from V and 3 bases from J, leaving 11 bases between. The CDR3 runs to 13 residues. Germline loops: CDR1 SGHAT, CDR2 FQNNGV. The CDR3 DNA reads TGTGCCAGCAGCCCGACACTCTTCTACGAGCAGTACTTC. Amino acid sequence: CASSPTLFYEQYF.

The chain carries TRBV18 and TRBJ1-6; TRBD1 matches 7 bases. CDR3 length: 16 amino acids. The germline CDR1 and CDR2 sequences are KGHSH and LQKENI. V was clipped by 4 bases and J by 5 bases; unmatched bases: 8. The DNA for the CDR3 is TGTGCCAGCTCACTTCTAACAGGGGATAATAATTCACCCCTCCACTTT. Its protein product is CASSLLTGDNNSPLHF.

The chain uses TRBV10-3 and TRBJ2-7; 7 bases line up with TRBD1. Germline V CDR1 and CDR2: ENHRY, SYGVKD. The CDR3 sequence is 13 residues long. Trimming removed 7 bases from V and 0 bases from J; junction bases left unmatched: 3. The CDR3 protein is CAITAGGSYEQYF. DNA for the CDR3: TGTGCCATCACGGCAGGGGGCTCCTACGAGCAGTACTTC.

In regard to this clone: Other DNA sequences in the sample encode the same CDR3. The chain is built from TRBV6-5 and TRBJ1-2, with TRBD1 matching 11 bases. Trimming took 2 bases from V and 4 from J; bases not matched to a gene: 3. The CDR3 runs 15 residues. Germline V CDR1 and CDR2: MNHEY, SVGAGI. The CDR3 DNA reads as TGTGCCAGCAGTTACCGGGGACAGGGGGTCTATGGCTACACCTTC. It yields the protein CASSYRGQGVYGYTF.

A word on this clone: The sample has other DNA sequences that encode this CDR3 too. The CDR3 DNA sequence: TGTGCCTGGAGTGTTAGCGGAGATACGCAGTATTTT. Protein product: CAWSVSGDTQYF. The genes are TRBV30 and TRBJ2-3, with D perhaps matching TRBD2 (6 bases). Germline V lookup: CDR1 GTSNPN, CDR2 SVGIG (reference sequence). Deletions cut 0 bases from V and 5 bases from J, with 6 bases between. This CDR3 spans 12 amino acids. Together with reference TRBV30 and TRBJ2-3, the CDR3 gives the full variable domain: SQTIHQWPATLVQPVGSPLSLECTVEGTSNPNLYWYRQAAGRGLQLLFYSVGIGQISSEVPQNLSASRPQDRQFILSSKKLLLSDSGFYLCAWSVSGDTQYFGPGTRLTVL.

The chain has TRBV4-2 and TRBJ1-2; D possibly corresponds to TRBD1 (6 bases). Deletions cut 1 base from V and 0 bases from J, with 15 bases between. CDR3 length equals 17 residues. Looked up from germline, CDR1 is LGHNA and CDR2 is YNFKEQ. CDR3 amino acids: CASSQVPRDISNYGYTF. CDR3 bases: TGTGCCAGCAGCCAAGTACCACGGGACATCTCTAACTATGGCTACACCTTC.